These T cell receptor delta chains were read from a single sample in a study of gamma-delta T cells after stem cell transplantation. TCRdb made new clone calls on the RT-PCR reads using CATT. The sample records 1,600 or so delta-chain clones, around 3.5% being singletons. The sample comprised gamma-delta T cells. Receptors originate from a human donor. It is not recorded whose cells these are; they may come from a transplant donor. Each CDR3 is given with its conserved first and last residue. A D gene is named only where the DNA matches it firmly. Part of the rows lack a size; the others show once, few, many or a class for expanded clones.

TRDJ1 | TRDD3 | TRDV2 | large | TGTGCCTGTGACACCCTTGTACTGGGGGATACGCGCACCGATAAACTCATCTTT | CACDTLVLGDTRTDKLIF
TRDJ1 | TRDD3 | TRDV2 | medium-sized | TGTGCCTGTGACCCTCTTAATACTGGGGGACCAAGGGGCGATAAACTCATCTTT | CACDPLNTGGPRGDKLIF
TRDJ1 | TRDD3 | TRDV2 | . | TGTGCCTGTGACACCCTGGGGGATAAAGAGACCGATAAACTCATCTTT | CACDTLGDKETDKLIF
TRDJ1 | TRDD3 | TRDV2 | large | TGTGCCTGTGACGTACTGGGGGATGGAGGCGATAAACTCATCTTT | CACDVLGDGGDKLIF
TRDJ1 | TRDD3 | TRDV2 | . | TGTGCCTGTGACACCATTCTCGTACTGGGGGTCTACACCGATAAACTCATCTTT | CACDTILVLGVYTDKLIF
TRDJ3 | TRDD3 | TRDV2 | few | TGTGCCTGTGACACTGCGGGGCTGGGGGATACGATCTCCTGGGACACCCGACAGATGTTTTTC | CACDTAGLGDTISWDTRQMFF
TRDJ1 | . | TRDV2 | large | TGTGCCTGTGACGCGTTGCTGGCGTCCGATAAACTCATCTTT | CACDALLASDKLIF
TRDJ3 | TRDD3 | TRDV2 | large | TGTGCCTGTGACTCACTGGGGGATACTGACGGGGACACCCGACAGATGTTTTTC | CACDSLGDTDGDTRQMFF
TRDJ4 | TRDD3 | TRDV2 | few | TGTGCCTGTGACGGACTGGGGGAAGCCAGACCCCTGATCTTT | CACDGLGEARPLIF
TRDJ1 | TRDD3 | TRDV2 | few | TGTGCCTGTGACGTACTGGGGGATACGTACACCGATAAACTCATCTTT | CACDVLGDTYTDKLIF
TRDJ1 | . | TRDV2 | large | TGTGCCTGTGACACCGTGACGTTCACTGCAAAAGAACTCATCTTT | CACDTVTFTAKELIF
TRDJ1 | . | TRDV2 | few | TGTGCCTGTGACGCCGTCCTACCGGGACTTAATAAACTCATCTTT | CACDAVLPGLNKLIF
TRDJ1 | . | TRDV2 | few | TGTGCCTGTGATGCCCTGGGGCGGGGGACAGATAAACTCATCTTT | CACDALGRGTDKLIF
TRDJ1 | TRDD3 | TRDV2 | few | TGTGCCTGTGACCCCATCCGGGGCCTAGATGGGGGATACGCAGTCACCGATAAACTCATCTTT | CACDPIRGLDGGYAVTDKLIF
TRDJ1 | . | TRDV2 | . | TGTGCCTGTGACACCCTTCCCAGCACTCTTGGGAGTGGGACCACAGATAAACTCATCTTT | CACDTLPSTLGSGTTDKLIF
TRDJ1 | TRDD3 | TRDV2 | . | TGTGCCTGTGACTTAATTAACCGACTGGGGGATACAAGGGCCACCGATAAACTCATCTTT | CACDLINRLGDTRATDKLIF
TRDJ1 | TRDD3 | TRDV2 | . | TGTGCCTGTGACACCGGTGGGGGATACGCGTTCACCGATAAACTCATCTTT | CACDTGGGYAFTDKLIF
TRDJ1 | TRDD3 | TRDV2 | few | TGTGCCTGTGACACCCTGGGGGTTTTCACCGATAAACTCATCTTT | CACDTLGVFTDKLIF
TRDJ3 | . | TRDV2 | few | TGTGCCTGTGACACCCTAAGGGCCTCCTGGGACACCCGACAGATGTTTTTC | CACDTLRASWDTRQMFF
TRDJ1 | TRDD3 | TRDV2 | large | TGTGCCTGTGACCAACTGGGACTGGGGGAACCCCGTAAACTCATCTTT | CACDQLGLGEPRKLIF
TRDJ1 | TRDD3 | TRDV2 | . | TGTGCCTGTGACACTTTACTGGGGGACACCGATAAACTCATCTTT | CACDTLLGDTDKLIF
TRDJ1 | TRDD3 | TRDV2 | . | TGTGCCTGTGACACTTTACTGGGGGTCGAGTACACCGATAAACTCATCTTT | CACDTLLGVEYTDKLIF
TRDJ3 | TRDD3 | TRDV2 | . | TGTGCCTGTGACCAGGGGGATGCAAGCTCCTGGGACACCCGACAGATGTTTTTC | CACDQGDASSWDTRQMFF
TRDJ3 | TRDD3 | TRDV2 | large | TGTGCCTGTGACGCCCCACTGGGGGCCATGAGCTCCTGGGACACCCGACAGATGTTTTTC | CACDAPLGAMSSWDTRQMFF
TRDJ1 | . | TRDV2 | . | TGTGCCTGTGACACCGTAGCCCGCACCGATAAACTCATCTTT | CACDTVARTDKLIF
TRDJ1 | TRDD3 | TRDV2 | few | TGTGCCTGTGACATCATAAGTACTGGGGGATACGAGGACACCGATAAACTCATCTTT | CACDIISTGGYEDTDKLIF
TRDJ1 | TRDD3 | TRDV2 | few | TGTGCCTGTGACCCAGTACTGGGGACCCCGCGGGGAGTTGGCCCAGTACTGGGGGATACGCGCGGGGAGTCCGGTAAACTCATCTTT | CACDPVLGTPRGVGPVLGDTRGESGKLIF
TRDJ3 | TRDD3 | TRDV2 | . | TGTGCCTGTGACACCGCCTGGGGGACCAAGAGCTCCTGGGACACCCGACAGATGTTTTTC | CACDTAWGTKSSWDTRQMFF
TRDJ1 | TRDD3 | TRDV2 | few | TGTGCCTGTGACACCCTGGCTACTGGGGGTCCTTACACCGATAAACTCATCTTT | CACDTLATGGPYTDKLIF
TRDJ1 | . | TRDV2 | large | TGTGCCTGTGACACCCTCCTTCAGCCCGACACCGATAAACTCATCTTT | CACDTLLQPDTDKLIF
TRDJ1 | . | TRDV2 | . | TGTGCCTGTGACACTCTGTCATACACCGATAAACTCATCTTT | CACDTLSYTDKLIF
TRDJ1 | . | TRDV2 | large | TGTGCCTGTGATAACATTGAGTTGAGGGGGACCGACCATAAACTCATCTTT | CACDNIELRGTDHKLIF
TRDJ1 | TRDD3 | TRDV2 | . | TGTGCCTGTGACTCCCTACTGGGGGATACACAAATCGATAAACTCATCTTT | CACDSLLGDTQIDKLIF
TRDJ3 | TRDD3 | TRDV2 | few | TGTGCCTGTGATCCCGTACTGGGGGGACTAAGCTCCTGGGACACCCGACAGATGTTTTTC | CACDPVLGGLSSWDTRQMFF
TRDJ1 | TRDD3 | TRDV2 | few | TGTGCCTGTGACGTACTGGGGGCCGCCCCGTACACCGATAAACTCATCTTT | CACDVLGAAPYTDKLIF
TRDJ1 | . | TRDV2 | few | TGTGCCTGTGACCCCGTCGAATTCCCTAAACCAACGGGGGACCCTCCCCTGATGGATAAACTCATCTTT | CACDPVEFPKPTGDPPLMDKLIF
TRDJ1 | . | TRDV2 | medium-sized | TGTGCCTGTGACACCGTTGGCGTGACTCCCCCGGAGGACACCGATAAACTCATCTTT | CACDTVGVTPPEDTDKLIF
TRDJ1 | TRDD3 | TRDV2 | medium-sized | TGTGCCTGTGACACGGTTGGTCTGGGGGATACGCCTCGGTACACCGATAAACTCATCTTT | CACDTVGLGDTPRYTDKLIF
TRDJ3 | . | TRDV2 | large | TGTGCCTGTGACACAGTCCAGGCCTCCTGGGACACCCGACAGATGTTTTTC | CACDTVQASWDTRQMFF
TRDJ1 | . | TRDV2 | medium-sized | TGTGCCTGTGACCCTCTCCTCGGGGTAGATAGTGCGGAGACCGATAAACTCATCTTT | CACDPLLGVDSAETDKLIF
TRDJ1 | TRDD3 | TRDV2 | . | TGTGCCTGTGACTCCCTGGGGGATACTTCCGCCGATAAACTCATCTTT | CACDSLGDTSADKLIF
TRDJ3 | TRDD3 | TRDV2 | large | TGTGCCTGTGACACTGGGGGATACTCTCCTTCCTGGGACACCCGACAGATGTTTTTC | CACDTGGYSPSWDTRQMFF
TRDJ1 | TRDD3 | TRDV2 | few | TGTGCCTGTGACATACTGGGGGATCGGTACACCGATAAACTCATCTTT | CACDILGDRYTDKLIF
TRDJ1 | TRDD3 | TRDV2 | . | TGTGCCTGTGACCAAGTACTGGGGGATACTCGTCCCTACACCGATAAACTCATCTTT | CACDQVLGDTRPYTDKLIF
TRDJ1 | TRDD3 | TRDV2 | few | TGTGCCTGTGAATTAATTAACCGACTGGGGGATACAAGGGCCACCGATAAACTCATCTTT | CACELINRLGDTRATDKLIF
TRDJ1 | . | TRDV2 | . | TGTGCCTGTGACACCGTCTTGCCTGTTATCGGAGCGGTTTATGCCGATAAACTCATCTTT | CACDTVLPVIGAVYADKLIF